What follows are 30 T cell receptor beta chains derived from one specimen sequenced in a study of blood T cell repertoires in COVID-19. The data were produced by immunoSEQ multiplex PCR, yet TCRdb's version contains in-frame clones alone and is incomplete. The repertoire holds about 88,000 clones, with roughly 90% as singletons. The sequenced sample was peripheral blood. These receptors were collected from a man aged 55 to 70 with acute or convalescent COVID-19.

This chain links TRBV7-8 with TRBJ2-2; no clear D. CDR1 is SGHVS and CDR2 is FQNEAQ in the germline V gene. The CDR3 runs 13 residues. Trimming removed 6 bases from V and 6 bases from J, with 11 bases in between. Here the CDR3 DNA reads TGTGCCAGCAGTCCATCCCGCGCCGGGGAGCTGTTTTTT. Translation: CASSPSRAGELFF.

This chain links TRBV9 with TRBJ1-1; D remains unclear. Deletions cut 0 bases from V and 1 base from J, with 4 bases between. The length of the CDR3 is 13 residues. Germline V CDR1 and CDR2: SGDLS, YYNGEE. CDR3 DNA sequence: TGTGCCAGCAGCGTAGACGGGAACACTGAAGCTTTCTTT. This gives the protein CASSVDGNTEAFF.

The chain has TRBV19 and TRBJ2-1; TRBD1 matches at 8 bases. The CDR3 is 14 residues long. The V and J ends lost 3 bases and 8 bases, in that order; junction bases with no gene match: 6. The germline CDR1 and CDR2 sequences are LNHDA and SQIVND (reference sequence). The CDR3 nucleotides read TGTGCCAGTAGTATTGGACAGGGCCCCGATGAGCAGTTCTTC. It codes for CASSIGQGPDEQFF.

The CDR3 reads CASRRDSGEQFF. CDR3 bases: TGTGCCAGCAGAAGGGACTCCGGTGAGCAGTTCTTC. The rearrangement links TRBV11-3 to TRBJ2-1, with D maybe TRBD2 (6 bases). The germline gives CDR1 SGHNT, CDR2 YENEEA. The CDR3 is 12 residues long. Trimming cost V 6 bases and J 9 bases, with 12 bases left between them.

CDR3 DNA sequence: TGTGCCAGCAGTTACTCGATTGGAGCCAGAGATACGCAGTATTTT. This translates into CASSYSIGARDTQYF. The rearrangement uses TRBV6-2 or TRBV6-3 and TRBJ2-3, with D hard to call. The CDR3 totals 15 residues. In germline, CDR1 is MNHEY, CDR2 SVGEGT. With 0 bases removed from V and 5 bases from J, the gap between germline ends came to 12 bases.

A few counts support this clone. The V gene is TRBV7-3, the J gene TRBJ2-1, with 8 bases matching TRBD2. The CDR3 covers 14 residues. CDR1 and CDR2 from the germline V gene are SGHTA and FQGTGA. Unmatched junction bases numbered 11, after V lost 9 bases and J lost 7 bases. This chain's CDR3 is CASKPGLGVNEQFF. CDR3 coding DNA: TGTGCCAGTAAACCGGGACTAGGGGTAAATGAGCAGTTCTTC.

The CDR3 here is CASSVVAGGSYEQYF. CDR3 in DNA: TGTGCCAGCAGCGTAGTAGCGGGAGGTTCCTACGAGCAGTACTTC. The chain combines TRBV9 with TRBJ2-7, with 10 bases matching TRBD2. CDR1 and CDR2 from the germline V gene are SGDLS and YYNGEE. J lost 1 base, V lost 0 bases, and 1 base had no gene match. This CDR3 has 15 amino acids. Based on the CDR3 plus reference TRBV9 and TRBJ2-7, the full variable domain is DSGVTQTPKHLITATGQRVTLRCSPRSGDLSVYWYQQSLDQGLQFLIQYYNGEERAKGNILERFSAQQFPDLHSELNLSSLELGDSALYFCASSVVAGGSYEQYFGPGTRLTVT.

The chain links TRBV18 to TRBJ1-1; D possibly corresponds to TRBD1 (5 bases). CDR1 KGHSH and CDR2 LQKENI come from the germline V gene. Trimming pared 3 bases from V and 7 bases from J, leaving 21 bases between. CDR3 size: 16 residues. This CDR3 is CASSPSGLGSLSEAFF. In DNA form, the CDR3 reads TGTGCCAGCTCACCGTCAGGGCTGGGGTCCTTAAGTGAAGCTTTCTTT. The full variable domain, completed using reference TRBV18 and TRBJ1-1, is NAGVMQNPRHLVRRRGQEARLRCSPMKGHSHVYWYRQLPEEGLKFMVYLQKENIIDESGMPKERFSAEFPKEGPSILRIQQVVRGDSAAYFCASSPSGLGSLSEAFFGQGTRLTVV.

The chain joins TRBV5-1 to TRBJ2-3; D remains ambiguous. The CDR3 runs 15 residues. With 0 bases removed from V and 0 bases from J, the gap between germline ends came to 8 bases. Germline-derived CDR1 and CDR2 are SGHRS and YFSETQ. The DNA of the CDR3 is TGCGCCAGCAGCTTGGATAGGCGGAGCACAGATACGCAGTATTTT. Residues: CASSLDRRSTDTQYF.

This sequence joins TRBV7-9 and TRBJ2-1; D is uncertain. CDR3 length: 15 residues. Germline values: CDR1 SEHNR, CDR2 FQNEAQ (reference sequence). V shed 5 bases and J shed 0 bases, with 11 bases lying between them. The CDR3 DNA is TGTGCCAGCAGCCAAACACAAGACTCCTACAATGAGCAGTTCTTC. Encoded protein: CASSQTQDSYNEQFF.

The chain's CDR3 is CASTGGRGFREQFF. CDR3 nucleotides: TGTGCCAGTACGGGCGGGAGAGGTTTCCGAGAGCAGTTCTTC. V and J are TRBV19 and TRBJ2-1; 7 nucleotides line up with TRBD2. Germline loops: CDR1 LNHDA, CDR2 SQIVND (reference sequence). Losses at the gene ends were 7 bases for V and 10 bases for J; bases not matched to a gene: 13. CDR3 length equals 14 residues.

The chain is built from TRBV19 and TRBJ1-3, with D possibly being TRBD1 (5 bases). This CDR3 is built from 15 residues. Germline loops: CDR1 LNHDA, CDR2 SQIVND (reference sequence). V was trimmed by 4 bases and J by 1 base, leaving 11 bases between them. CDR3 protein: CASSTTRESGNTIYF. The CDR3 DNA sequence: TGTGCCAGTAGTACTACCAGGGAATCTGGAAACACCATATATTTT.

CDR3 protein: CATRRGLGTDTQYF. The CDR3 DNA follows: TGTGCCACCAGGCGGGGTTTGGGCACAGATACGCAGTATTTT. This chain uses TRBV6-5 with TRBJ2-3; a possible D gene is TRBD2 (6 bases). Per germline, CDR1 MNHEY and CDR2 SVGAGI. This CDR3 has 14 amino acids. Between the trimmed V and J ends, which lost 10 bases and 1 base, there was a span of 15 bases.

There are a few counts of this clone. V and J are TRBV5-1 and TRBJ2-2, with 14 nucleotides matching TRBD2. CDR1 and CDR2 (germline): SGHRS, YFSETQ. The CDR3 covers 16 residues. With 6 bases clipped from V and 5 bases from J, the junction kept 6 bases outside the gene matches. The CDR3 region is CASTGTSGGGTGELFF. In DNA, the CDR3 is TGCGCCAGCACTGGGACTAGCGGGGGCGGAACCGGGGAGCTGTTTTTT.

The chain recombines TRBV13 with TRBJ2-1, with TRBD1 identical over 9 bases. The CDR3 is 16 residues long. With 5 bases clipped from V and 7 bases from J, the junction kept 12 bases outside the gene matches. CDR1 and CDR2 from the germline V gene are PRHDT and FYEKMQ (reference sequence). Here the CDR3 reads CASSLYVTGGPNEQFF. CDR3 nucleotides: TGTGCCAGCAGCCTATACGTGACAGGGGGTCCTAATGAGCAGTTCTTC.

CDR3 sequence (DNA): TGTGCCAGCAGTGACAGCTACGAGCAGTACTTC. Its translation is CASSDSYEQYF. The chain joins TRBV25-1 to TRBJ2-7; no definite D call. CDR1 is MGHDK and CDR2 is SYGVNS in the germline V gene. CDR3 length: 11 residues. Trimming cost V 3 bases and J 3 bases, with 3 bases left between them.

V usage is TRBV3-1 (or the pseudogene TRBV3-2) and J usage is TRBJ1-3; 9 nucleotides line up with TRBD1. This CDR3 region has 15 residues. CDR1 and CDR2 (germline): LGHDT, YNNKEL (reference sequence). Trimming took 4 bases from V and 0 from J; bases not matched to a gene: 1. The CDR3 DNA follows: TGTGCCAGCAGCCCGACAGGGGGCTCTGGAAACACCATATATTTT. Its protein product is CASSPTGGSGNTIYF.

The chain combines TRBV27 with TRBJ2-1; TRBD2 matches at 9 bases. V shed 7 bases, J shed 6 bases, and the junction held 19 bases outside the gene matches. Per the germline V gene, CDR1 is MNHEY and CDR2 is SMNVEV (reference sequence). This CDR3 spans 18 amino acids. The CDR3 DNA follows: TGTGCCAGCACCTTAGCCTCCCGGGGCGGGAGGGCCGTCAATGAGCAGTTCTTC. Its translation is CASTLASRGGRAVNEQFF.

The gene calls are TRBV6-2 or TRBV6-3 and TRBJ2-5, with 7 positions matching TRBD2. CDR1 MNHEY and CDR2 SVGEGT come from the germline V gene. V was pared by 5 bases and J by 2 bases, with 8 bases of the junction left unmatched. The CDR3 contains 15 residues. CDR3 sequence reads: CASSTRLARQETQYF. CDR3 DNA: TGTGCCAGCAGTACCCGACTAGCACGTCAAGAGACCCAGTACTTC.

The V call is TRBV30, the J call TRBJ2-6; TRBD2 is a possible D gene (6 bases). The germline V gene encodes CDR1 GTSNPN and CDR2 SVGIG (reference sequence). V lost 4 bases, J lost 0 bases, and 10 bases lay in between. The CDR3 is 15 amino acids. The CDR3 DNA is TGTGCCTGGACCCTCGGGGGCTCTGGGGCCAACGTCCTGACTTTC. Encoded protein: CAWTLGGSGANVLTF.

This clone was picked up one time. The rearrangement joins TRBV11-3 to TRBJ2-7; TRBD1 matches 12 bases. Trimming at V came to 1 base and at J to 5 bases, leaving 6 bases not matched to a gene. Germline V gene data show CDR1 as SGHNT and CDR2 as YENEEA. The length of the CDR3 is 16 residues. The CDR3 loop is CASSLGSGTGGNEQYF. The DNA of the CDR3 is TGTGCCAGCAGCTTAGGATCCGGGACAGGGGGCAACGAGCAGTACTTC.

CDR3 sequence (DNA): TGTGCCAGCAGGCCAGGGGGCTCCTATAATTCACCCCTCCACTTT. As protein: CASRPGGSYNSPLHF. This sequence joins TRBV6-6 and TRBJ1-6; 7 bases match TRBD1. With 6 bases clipped from V and 0 bases from J, the junction kept 2 bases outside the gene matches. CDR1 and CDR2 from the germline V gene are MNHNY and SVGAGI (reference sequence). The CDR3 runs 15 residues.

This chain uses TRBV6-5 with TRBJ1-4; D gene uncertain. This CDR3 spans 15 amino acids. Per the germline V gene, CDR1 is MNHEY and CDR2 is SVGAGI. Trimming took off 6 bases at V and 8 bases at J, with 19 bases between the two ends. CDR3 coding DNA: TGTGCCAGCAGGGCGGGCCGGGTAATTATCGAAAAACTGTTTTTT. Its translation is CASRAGRVIIEKLFF.

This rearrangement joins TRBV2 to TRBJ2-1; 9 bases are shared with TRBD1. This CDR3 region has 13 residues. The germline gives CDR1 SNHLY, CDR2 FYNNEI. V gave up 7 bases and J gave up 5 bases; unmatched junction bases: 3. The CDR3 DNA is TGTGCCAGCACCAGGGACAGGGACAATGAGCAGTTCTTC. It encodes CASTRDRDNEQFF.

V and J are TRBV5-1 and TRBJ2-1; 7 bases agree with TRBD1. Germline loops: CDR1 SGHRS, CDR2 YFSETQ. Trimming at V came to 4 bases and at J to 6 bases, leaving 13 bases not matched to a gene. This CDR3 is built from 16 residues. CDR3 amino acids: CASSHADRLQGNEQFF. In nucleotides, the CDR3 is TGCGCCAGCAGCCATGCGGACAGGTTGCAGGGCAATGAGCAGTTCTTC.

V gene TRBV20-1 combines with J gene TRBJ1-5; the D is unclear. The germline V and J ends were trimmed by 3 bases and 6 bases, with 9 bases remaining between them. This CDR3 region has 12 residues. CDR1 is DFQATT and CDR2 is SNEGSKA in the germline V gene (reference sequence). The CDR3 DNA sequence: TGCAGTGCTAGTCCGCCGGGTCAGCCCCAGCATTTT. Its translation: CSASPPGQPQHF.

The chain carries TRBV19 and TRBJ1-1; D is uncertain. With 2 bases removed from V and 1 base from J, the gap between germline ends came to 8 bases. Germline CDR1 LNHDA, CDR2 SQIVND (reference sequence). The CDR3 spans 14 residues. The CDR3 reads CASSIIWPNTEAFF. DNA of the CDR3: TGTGCCAGTAGTATAATATGGCCGAACACTGAAGCTTTCTTT.

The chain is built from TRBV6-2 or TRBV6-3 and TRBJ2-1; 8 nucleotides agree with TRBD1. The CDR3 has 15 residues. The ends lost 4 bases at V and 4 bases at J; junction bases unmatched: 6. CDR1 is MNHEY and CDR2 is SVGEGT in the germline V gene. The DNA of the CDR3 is TGTGCCAGCAGTTCCACGGGACAGGCATACAATGAGCAGTTCTTC. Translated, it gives CASSSTGQAYNEQFF.

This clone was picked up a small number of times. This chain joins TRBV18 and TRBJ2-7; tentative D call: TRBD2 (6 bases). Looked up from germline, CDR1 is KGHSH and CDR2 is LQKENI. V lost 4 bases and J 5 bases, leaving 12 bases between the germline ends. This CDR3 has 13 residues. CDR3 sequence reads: CASSRAGTDEQYF. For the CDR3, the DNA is TGTGCCAGCTCACGGGCGGGGACCGACGAGCAGTACTTC.

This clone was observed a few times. CDR3: CASSPDTGEETQYF. The CDR3, as DNA: TGCGCCAGCAGCCCGGATACAGGTGAAGAGACCCAGTACTTC. The chain uses TRBV5-1 and TRBJ2-5; maybe TRBD1 (5 bases). CDR1 and CDR2 from the germline V gene are SGHRS and YFSETQ. The CDR3 is 14 amino acids. The germline V and J ends were trimmed by 4 bases and 3 bases, with 13 bases remaining between them.